This note documents a single T cell receptor (beta chain) sequence. CDR1 and CDR2 from the germline V gene are LGHNA and YNFKEQ. The CDR3 has 15 residues. Trimming took 2 bases from V and 6 from J; bases not matched to a gene: 4. Authors' data handling: Amplification with reference gene primers provided the estimates of nucleated cell counts. Assay used: immunoSEQ multiplex PCR; TCRdb lists only in-frame clones, some missing. V, J and clone size are those of that table, while D and trimming were read from the DNA. This table holds 200,000 to 250,000 clones, around nine tenths found once. This sample is drawn from a study of blood T cell repertoires in COVID-19. Study-wide context: Acute-phase and convalescent COVID-19 samples originated in the United States, Italy and Spain.

The clonotype originates from a woman aged 40 to 49 with acute or convalescent COVID-19. The V and J genes are TRBV4-2 and TRBJ1-2, with TRBD1 identical over 12 bases. The material sequenced was peripheral blood. In DNA form, the CDR3 reads TGTGCCAGCAGCCAAAGCGGGACAGGGGGCGATGGCTACACCTTC. Translating it yields CASSQSGTGGDGYTF.